These 27 T cell receptor beta chains came from one sample sequenced in a study of radiation and T cells in renal cell carcinoma. The protocol was immunoSEQ multiplex PCR, while the TCRdb copy is restricted to in-frame clones and leaves out a portion. This table has under 200,000 clones, 88% appearing once. Stated time point: blood 4 weeks post-SBRT, at nephrectomy. The sample's treatment: 15 Gy SBRT to primary tumor, nephrectomy 4 weeks later. Sequences were derived from blood, sampled from a patient whose treatment included radiotherapy and nephrectomy. The source of these receptors is a woman aged 50 to 65 with renal cell carcinoma.

The gene calls are TRBV6-5 and TRBJ1-1; D gene unclear. The CDR3 contains 15 residues. The germline V and J ends were trimmed by 7 bases and 0 bases, with 15 bases remaining between them. Germline V gene data show CDR1 as MNHEY and CDR2 as SVGAGI. The CDR3 spells CASIWGTGMNTEAFF. DNA of the CDR3: TGTGCCAGCATTTGGGGTACTGGCATGAACACTGAAGCTTTCTTT.

The chain is built from TRBV4-1 and TRBJ1-1; no reliable D call. This CDR3 has 15 residues. The germline V gene has CDR1 MGHRA and CDR2 YSYEKL. V lost 0 bases to trimming and J lost 6 bases, with 14 bases between them. DNA of the CDR3: TGCGCCAGCAGCCAAGATCAACGGGGTCCCCCTGAAGCTTTCTTT. This translates into CASSQDQRGPPEAFF.

The chain recombines TRBV6-6 with TRBJ2-1, with 9 bases matching TRBD2. Germline V CDR1 and CDR2: MNHNY, SVGAGI (reference sequence). V was clipped by 0 bases and J by 8 bases; unmatched bases: 5. The CDR3 runs 15 residues. The CDR3: CASSYSGTSTDEQFF. The CDR3 DNA reads as TGTGCCAGCAGTTACTCCGGGACTAGCACGGATGAGCAGTTCTTC.

CDR3 DNA: TGTGCCAGCAGTTACGGCAGGAACACTGAAGCTTTCTTT. It is translated as CASSYGRNTEAFF. The V and J genes are TRBV6-5 and TRBJ1-1, with D unresolved. Germline V gene lookup returns CDR1 MNHEY and CDR2 SVGAGI. There are 13 residues in the CDR3. Between the trimmed V and J ends, which lost 2 bases and 1 base, there was a span of 5 bases.

The J gene is TRBJ2-5, the V gene TRBV14; 10 bases align to TRBD1. The V and J ends lost 4 bases and 5 bases, in that order; junction bases with no gene match: 7. Germline V gene sequence: CDR1 SGHDN, CDR2 FVKESK. CDR3 length: 15 residues. CDR3 residues: CASSLRDRGRETQYF. CDR3 in DNA: TGTGCCAGCAGCCTCCGGGACAGGGGACGGGAGACCCAGTACTTC.

The rearrangement links TRBV6-1 to TRBJ1-4, with no clear D. Trimming removed 6 bases at V and 5 bases at J, with 10 bases between. CDR3 length: 13 residues. Germline V gene data show CDR1 as MNHNS and CDR2 as SASEGT. The CDR3 DNA sequence: TGTGCCAGCAGGGGTAGTGCGAATGAAAAACTGTTTTTT. This encodes CASRGSANEKLFF.

The V and J genes are TRBV4-3 and TRBJ1-2; TRBD1 agrees at 8 bases. V shed 0 bases and J 7 bases; nucleotides not matched to a gene: 7. The germline gives CDR1 LGHNA, CDR2 YSLEER. The CDR3 runs to 15 residues. CDR3 residues: CASSQDMTGVGGYTF. In nucleotides, the CDR3 is TGCGCCAGCAGCCAAGATATGACAGGGGTAGGTGGCTACACCTTC.

The DNA of the CDR3 is TGTGCCAGCAGCCAAGACTGGCGGGGCCCCTCCTACAATGAGCAGTTCTTC. It translates to CASSQDWRGPSYNEQFF. The chain employs TRBV4-2 and TRBJ2-1; D might be TRBD2 (6 bases). The CDR3 length is 17 residues. Germline values: CDR1 LGHNA, CDR2 YNFKEQ. V was pared by 0 bases and J by 0 bases, with 12 bases between.

This chain connects TRBV9 to TRBJ2-3, with D tentatively TRBD2 (5 bases). This CDR3 contains 16 residues. Trimming shortened V by 4 bases and J by 2 bases, and 17 bases separated the two germline ends. Germline V lookup: CDR1 SGDLS, CDR2 YYNGEE. CDR3 sequence (DNA): TGTGCCAGCAGCCCAAGGACTGTACAATCCACAGATACGCAGTATTTT. The encoded protein is CASSPRTVQSTDTQYF.

V and J are TRBV19 and TRBJ2-1; 12 nucleotides match TRBD2. The germline gives CDR1 LNHDA, CDR2 SQIVND (reference sequence). Losses at the gene ends were 4 bases for V and 8 bases for J; bases not matched to a gene: 6. The CDR3 has 15 amino acids. The CDR3 nucleotides are TGTGCCAGTAGTAAACTAGCGGGGGGCCTCGATGAGCAGTTCTTC. Protein: CASSKLAGGLDEQFF.

The chain uses TRBV5-5 and TRBJ1-1, with D hard to call. Trimming cost V 0 bases and J 5 bases, with 11 bases left between them. The CDR3 runs to 14 residues. Germline lookup yields CDR1 SGHKS and CDR2 YYEKEE (reference sequence). The chain's CDR3 is CASSLEPGRTEAFF. The CDR3 DNA is TGTGCCAGCAGCTTGGAACCCGGCCGAACTGAAGCTTTCTTT.

This clone came up once. The chain couples TRBV7-8 to TRBJ1-4; D perhaps matches TRBD1 (5 bases). Germline CDR1 reads SGHVS; CDR2 reads FQNEAQ. The CDR3 sequence is 19 residues long. The V and J ends lost 6 bases and 3 bases respectively, with 26 bases between them. CDR3 residues: CASSLPRGTLARANEKLFF. The CDR3 DNA is TGTGCCAGCAGTCTCCCCCGGGGGACGCTTGCAAGGGCTAATGAAAAACTGTTTTTT.

J is TRBJ2-3 and V is TRBV25-1; D call uncertain. This CDR3 contains 13 residues. Germline-derived CDR1 and CDR2 are MGHDK and SYGVNS. V lost 3 bases to trimming and J lost 2 bases, with 6 bases between them. The CDR3 DNA is TGTGCCAGCAGTGATTCCATCACAGATACGCAGTATTTT. It encodes CASSDSITDTQYF.

The CDR3 loop is CASSTDRGTYNEQFF. The CDR3 DNA reads as TGTGCCAGCAGTACCGACAGGGGGACGTACAATGAGCAGTTCTTC. V and J are TRBV6-5 and TRBJ2-1; 9 bases line up with TRBD1. The CDR3 is 15 amino acids. Germline V gene lookup returns CDR1 MNHEY and CDR2 SVGAGI. V was pared by 5 bases and J by 4 bases, with 6 bases of the junction left unmatched.

V usage is TRBV5-4 and J usage is TRBJ2-2; D remains unclear. The V gene's germline CDR1 is SGHNT and CDR2 YYREEE (reference sequence). The CDR3 length is 15 residues. With 0 bases removed from V and 5 bases from J, the gap between germline ends came to 11 bases. CDR3 nucleotide sequence: TGTGCCAGCAGCTTGGAAACGGCAGCTACCGGGGAGCTGTTTTTT. It translates to CASSLETAATGELFF.

The J gene is TRBJ2-7, the V gene TRBV28; the D is unclear. The CDR3 length is 12 residues. V was clipped by 4 bases and J by 4 bases, with 8 bases between them. CDR1 MDHEN and CDR2 SYDVKM come from the germline V gene. The CDR3 DNA reads as TGTGCCAGCAGTTCCGCCCCTTACGAGCAGTACTTC. This translates into CASSSAPYEQYF.

The rearrangement uses TRBV5-1 and TRBJ2-3, with D hard to call. With 0 bases removed from V and 4 bases from J, the gap between germline ends came to 6 bases. The CDR3 sequence is 13 residues long. Germline V CDR1 and CDR2: SGHRS, YFSETQ. In DNA, the CDR3 is TGCGCCAGCAGCTTGGAATTAGCAGATACGCAGTATTTT. It translates to CASSLELADTQYF.

The chain links TRBV7-9 to TRBJ1-2, with 8 positions matching TRBD1. This CDR3 comprises 14 residues. V trimming: 4 bases; J trimming: 4 bases; junction bases outside the gene matches: 5. Germline V gives CDR1 SEHNR, CDR2 FQNEAQ (reference sequence). The CDR3 sequence is CASSSETGVYGYTF. CDR3 coding DNA: TGTGCCAGCAGCTCCGAGACAGGGGTCTATGGCTACACCTTC.

The chain couples TRBV7-9 to TRBJ1-2; the D is unclear. The ends were cut back, 1 base at V and 4 bases at J, with 4 bases in the middle. Germline-derived CDR1 and CDR2 are SEHNR and FQNEAQ (reference sequence). This CDR3 has 12 residues. The CDR3 spells CASSLVGYGYTF. The CDR3 DNA reads TGTGCCAGCAGCTTAGTAGGCTATGGCTACACCTTC.

This clone is a singleton in its sample. The CDR3 is CASSPTEGPVGEQYF. As DNA, the CDR3 is TGTGCCAGCAGCCCGACCGAGGGGCCCGTGGGGGAGCAGTACTTC. The J gene is TRBJ2-7, the V gene TRBV6-5; D is tentatively TRBD1 or TRBD2 (5 bases each). V lost 6 bases to trimming and J lost 7 bases, with 22 bases between them. The CDR3 loop spans 15 amino acids. In germline, CDR1 is MNHEY, CDR2 SVGAGI.

The CDR3: CASSKEGFDTEAFF. The CDR3 DNA reads TGTGCCAGCAGCAAAGAGGGGTTCGACACTGAAGCTTTCTTT. V usage is TRBV7-3 and J usage is TRBJ1-1, with a weak D call TRBD1 (5 bases). The CDR3 consists of 14 residues. V lost 5 bases and J 3 bases, leaving 13 bases between the germline ends. CDR1 and CDR2 from the germline V gene are SGHTA and FQGTGA.

The rearrangement joins TRBV6-4 to TRBJ1-6; the match to TRBD1 covers 7 bases. Per the germline V gene, CDR1 is MRHNA and CDR2 is SNTAGT. The CDR3 loop spans 13 amino acids. Germline trimming cut 4 bases from V and 7 bases from J; bases unmatched to any gene: 1. This CDR3 is CASSATGNSPLHF. The CDR3, as DNA: TGTGCCAGCAGTGCGACAGGGAATTCACCCCTCCACTTT.

The V and J genes are TRBV19 and TRBJ1-1; 7 positions agree with TRBD1. Germline V gene sequence: CDR1 LNHDA, CDR2 SQIVND (reference sequence). This CDR3 region has 13 residues. Trimming cost V 9 bases and J 1 base; bases outside gene matches: 5. The CDR3 protein is CASCGQANTEAFF. The DNA of the CDR3 is TGTGCCAGCTGCGGACAGGCGAACACTGAAGCTTTCTTT. The variable domain in full, with the rest retrieved from reference TRBV19 and TRBJ1-1, is DGGITQSPKYLFRKEGQNVTLSCEQNLNHDAMYWYRQDPGQGLRLIYYSQIVNDFQKGDIAEGYSVSREKKESFPLTVTSAQKNPTAFYLCASCGQANTEAFFGQGTRLTVV.

The sample holds a few counts of this clone. This rearrangement joins TRBV29-1 to TRBJ1-1, with D unclear. This CDR3 comprises 12 residues. Between the trimmed V and J ends, which lost 4 bases and 3 bases, there was a span of 9 bases. Germline CDR1 SQVTM, CDR2 ANQGSEA. The CDR3 reads CSVGAPYTEAFF. The CDR3 DNA sequence: TGCAGCGTTGGGGCCCCTTACACTGAAGCTTTCTTT.

The V and J genes are TRBV6-1 and TRBJ1-1, with 8 positions matching TRBD1. This CDR3 spans 16 amino acids. The trim removed 4 bases at V and 2 bases at J, leaving 9 bases unmatched. Germline values: CDR1 MNHNS, CDR2 SASEGT. CDR3: CASSAGQGKGNTEAFF. CDR3 DNA: TGTGCCAGCAGTGCAGGACAGGGAAAGGGAAACACTGAAGCTTTCTTT.

V and J are TRBV5-6 and TRBJ1-1, with D possibly being TRBD1 (5 bases). V lost 1 base to trimming and J lost 3 bases, with 13 bases between them. CDR1 and CDR2 from the germline V gene are SGHDT and YYEEEE. The CDR3 is 15 amino acids. In DNA, the CDR3 is TGTGCCAGCAGCTTGCGCCACAGGATCGACACTGAAGCTTTCTTT. It translates to CASSLRHRIDTEAFF. Combining the CDR3 with reference TRBV5-6 and TRBJ1-1 gives the whole variable domain DAGVTQSPTHLIKTRGQQVTLRCSPKSGHDTVSWYQQALGQGPQFIFQYYEEEERQRGNFPDRFSGHQFPNYSSELNVNALLLGDSALYLCASSLRHRIDTEAFFGQGTRLTVV.

This chain uses TRBV2 with TRBJ2-1, with D unclear. The CDR3 has 13 residues. Trimming took 6 bases from V and 0 from J, leaving 6 bases between them. The germline V gene has CDR1 SNHLY and CDR2 FYNNEI. The CDR3 spells CASRADSYNEQFF. The CDR3 coding sequence is TGTGCCAGCAGGGCCGACTCCTACAATGAGCAGTTCTTC.